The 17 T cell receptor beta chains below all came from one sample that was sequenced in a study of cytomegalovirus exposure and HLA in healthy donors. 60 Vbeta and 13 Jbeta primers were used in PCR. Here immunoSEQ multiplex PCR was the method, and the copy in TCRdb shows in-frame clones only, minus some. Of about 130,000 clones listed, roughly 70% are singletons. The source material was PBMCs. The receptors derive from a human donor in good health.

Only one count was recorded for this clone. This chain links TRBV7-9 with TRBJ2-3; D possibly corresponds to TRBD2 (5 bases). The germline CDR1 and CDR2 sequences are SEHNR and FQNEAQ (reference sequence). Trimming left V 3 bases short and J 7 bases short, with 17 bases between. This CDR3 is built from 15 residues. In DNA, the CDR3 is TGTGCCAGCAGCTTTTGGAGGACGGAGTCTTATACGCAGTATTTT. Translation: CASSFWRTESYTQYF.

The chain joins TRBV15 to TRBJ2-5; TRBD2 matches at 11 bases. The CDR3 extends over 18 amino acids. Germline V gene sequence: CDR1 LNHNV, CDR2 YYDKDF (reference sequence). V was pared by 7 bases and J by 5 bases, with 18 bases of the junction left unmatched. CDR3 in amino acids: CATTSGLAGGGAGETQYF. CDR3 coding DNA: TGTGCCACCACCTCGGGGCTAGCGGGAGGAGGGGCAGGGGAGACCCAGTACTTC.

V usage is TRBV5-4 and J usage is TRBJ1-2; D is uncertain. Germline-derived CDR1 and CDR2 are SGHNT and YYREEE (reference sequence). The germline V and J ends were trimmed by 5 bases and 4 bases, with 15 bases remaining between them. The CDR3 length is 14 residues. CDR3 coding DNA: TGTGCCAGCAGGTCAGGAGGTGCTAGCTATGGCTACACCTTC. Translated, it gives CASRSGGASYGYTF.

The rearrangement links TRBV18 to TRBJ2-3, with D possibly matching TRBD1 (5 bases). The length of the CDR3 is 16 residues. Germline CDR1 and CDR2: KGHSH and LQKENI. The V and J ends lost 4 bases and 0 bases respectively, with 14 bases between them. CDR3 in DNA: TGTGCCAGCTCACTCAACCAGGGCACTAGCACAGATACGCAGTATTTT. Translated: CASSLNQGTSTDTQYF.

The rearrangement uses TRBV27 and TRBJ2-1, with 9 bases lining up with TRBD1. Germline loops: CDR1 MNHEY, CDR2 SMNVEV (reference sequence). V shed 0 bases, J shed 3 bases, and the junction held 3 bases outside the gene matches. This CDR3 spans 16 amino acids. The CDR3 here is CASSLSRTGVYNEQFF. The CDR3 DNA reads TGTGCCAGCAGTTTATCTCGGACAGGGGTCTACAATGAGCAGTTCTTC.

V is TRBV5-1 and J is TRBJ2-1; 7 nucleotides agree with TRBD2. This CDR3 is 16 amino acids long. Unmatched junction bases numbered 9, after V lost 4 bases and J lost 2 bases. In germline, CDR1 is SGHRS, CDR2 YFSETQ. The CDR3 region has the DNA TGCGCCAGCAGCCCTGGGGGGGGGAGAACCTACAATGAGCAGTTCTTC. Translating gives CASSPGGGRTYNEQFF. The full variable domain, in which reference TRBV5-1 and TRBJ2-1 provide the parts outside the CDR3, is KAGVTQTPRYLIKTRGQQVTLSCSPISGHRSVSWYQQTPGQGLQFLFEYFSETQRNKGNFPGRFSGRQFSNSRSEMNVSTLELGDSALYLCASSPGGGRTYNEQFFGPGTRLTVL.

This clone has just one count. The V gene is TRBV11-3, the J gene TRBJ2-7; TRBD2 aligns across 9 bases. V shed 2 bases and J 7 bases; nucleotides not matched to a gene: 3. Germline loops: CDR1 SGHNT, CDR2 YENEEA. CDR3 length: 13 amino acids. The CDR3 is CASSLSLAGEQYF. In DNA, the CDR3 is TGTGCCAGCAGCTTATCACTAGCGGGTGAGCAGTACTTC.

Here the CDR3 DNA reads TGTGCCAGCAGTGAACTAATTAGCAATCAGCCCCAGCATTTT. Its protein is CASSELISNQPQHF. This chain connects TRBV2 to TRBJ1-5; D ambiguous. The CDR3 extends over 14 amino acids. The V end lost 2 bases, the J end lost 0 bases, and 5 bases lay between the germline ends. Germline values: CDR1 SNHLY, CDR2 FYNNEI.

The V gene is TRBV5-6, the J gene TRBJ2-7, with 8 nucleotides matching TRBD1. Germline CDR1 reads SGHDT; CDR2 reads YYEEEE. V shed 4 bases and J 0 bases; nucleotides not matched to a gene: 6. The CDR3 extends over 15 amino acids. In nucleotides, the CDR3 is TGTGCCAGCAGCCAGGGGGCTAGGAGCTCCTACGAGCAGTACTTC. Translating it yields CASSQGARSSYEQYF.

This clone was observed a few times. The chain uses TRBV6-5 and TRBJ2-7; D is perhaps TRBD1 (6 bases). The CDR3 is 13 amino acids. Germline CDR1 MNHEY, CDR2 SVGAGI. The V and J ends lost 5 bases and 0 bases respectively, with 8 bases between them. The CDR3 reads CASSRQDSYEQYF. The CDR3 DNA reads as TGTGCCAGCAGTCGACAGGACTCCTACGAGCAGTACTTC.

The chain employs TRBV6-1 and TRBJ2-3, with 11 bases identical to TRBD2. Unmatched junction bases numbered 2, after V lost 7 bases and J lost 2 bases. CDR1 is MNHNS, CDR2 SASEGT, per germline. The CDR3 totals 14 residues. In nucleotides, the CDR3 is TGTGCCAGCAAGGGACTAGCGGACACAGATACGCAGTATTTT. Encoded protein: CASKGLADTDTQYF.

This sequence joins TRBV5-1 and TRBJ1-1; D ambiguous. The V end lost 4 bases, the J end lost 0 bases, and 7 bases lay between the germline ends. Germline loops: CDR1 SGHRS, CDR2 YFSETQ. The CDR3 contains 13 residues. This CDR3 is CASSHDMNTEAFF. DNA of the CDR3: TGCGCCAGCAGCCACGACATGAACACTGAAGCTTTCTTT.

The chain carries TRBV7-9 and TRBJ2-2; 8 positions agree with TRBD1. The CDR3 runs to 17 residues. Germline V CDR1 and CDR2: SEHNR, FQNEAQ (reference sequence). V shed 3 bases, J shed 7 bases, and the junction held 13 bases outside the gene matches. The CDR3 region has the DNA TGTGCCAGCAGCTTCCCCGCGACAGGGGTTTATGGCGGGGAGCTGTTTTTT. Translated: CASSFPATGVYGGELFF.

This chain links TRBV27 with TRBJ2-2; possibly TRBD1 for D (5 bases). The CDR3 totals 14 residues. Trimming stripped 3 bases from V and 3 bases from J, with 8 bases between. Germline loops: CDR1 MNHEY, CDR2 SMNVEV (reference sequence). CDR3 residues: CASSFGRDTGELFF. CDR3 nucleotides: TGTGCCAGCAGTTTTGGCAGGGACACCGGGGAGCTGTTTTTT.

CDR3 DNA sequence: TGTGCCAGCAGTTCGTACAGGGAGGGGTACGAGCAGTACTTC. It yields the protein CASSSYREGYEQYF. This rearrangement joins TRBV27 to TRBJ2-7; D is possibly TRBD2 (7 bases). This CDR3 has 14 residues. CDR1 and CDR2 from the germline V gene are MNHEY and SMNVEV (reference sequence). The ends were cut back, 4 bases at V and 4 bases at J, with 14 bases in the middle.

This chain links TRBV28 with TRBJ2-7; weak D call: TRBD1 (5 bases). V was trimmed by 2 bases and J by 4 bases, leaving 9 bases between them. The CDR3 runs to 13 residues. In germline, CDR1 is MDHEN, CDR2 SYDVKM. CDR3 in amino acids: CASSLGREYEQYF. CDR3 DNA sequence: TGTGCCAGCAGTTTAGGCAGGGAATACGAGCAGTACTTC.

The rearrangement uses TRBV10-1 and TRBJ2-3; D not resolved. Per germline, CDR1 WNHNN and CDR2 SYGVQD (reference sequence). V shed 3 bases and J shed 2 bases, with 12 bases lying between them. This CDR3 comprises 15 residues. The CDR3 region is CASSEGALHTDTQYF. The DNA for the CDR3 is TGCGCCAGCAGTGAAGGAGCCCTACACACAGATACGCAGTATTTT.